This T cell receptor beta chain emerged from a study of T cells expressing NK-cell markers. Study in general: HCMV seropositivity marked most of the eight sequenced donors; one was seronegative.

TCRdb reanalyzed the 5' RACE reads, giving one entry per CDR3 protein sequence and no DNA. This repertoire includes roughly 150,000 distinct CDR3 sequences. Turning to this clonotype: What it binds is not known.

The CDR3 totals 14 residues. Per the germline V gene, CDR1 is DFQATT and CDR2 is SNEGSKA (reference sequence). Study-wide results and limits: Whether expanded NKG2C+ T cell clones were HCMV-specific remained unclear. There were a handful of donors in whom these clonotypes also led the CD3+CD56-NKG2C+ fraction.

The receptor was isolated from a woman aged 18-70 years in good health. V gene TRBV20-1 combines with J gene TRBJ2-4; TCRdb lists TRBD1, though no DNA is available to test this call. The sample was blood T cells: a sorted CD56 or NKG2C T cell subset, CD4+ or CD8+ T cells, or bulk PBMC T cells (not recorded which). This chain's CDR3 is CSASGTSGKNIQYF.